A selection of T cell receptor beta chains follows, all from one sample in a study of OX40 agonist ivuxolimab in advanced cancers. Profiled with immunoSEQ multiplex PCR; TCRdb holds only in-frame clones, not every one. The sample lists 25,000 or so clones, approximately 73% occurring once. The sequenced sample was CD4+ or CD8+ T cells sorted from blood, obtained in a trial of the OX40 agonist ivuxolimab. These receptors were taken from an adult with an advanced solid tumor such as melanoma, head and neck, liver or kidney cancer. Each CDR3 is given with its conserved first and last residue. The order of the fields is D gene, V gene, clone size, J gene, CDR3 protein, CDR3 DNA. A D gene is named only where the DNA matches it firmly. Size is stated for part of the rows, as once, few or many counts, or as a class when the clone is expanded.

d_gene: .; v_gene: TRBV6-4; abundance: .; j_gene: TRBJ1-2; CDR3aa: CASSYTGTGTVGYTF; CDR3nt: TGTGCCAGCAGTTACACCGGGACGGGAACGGTTGGCTACACCTTC
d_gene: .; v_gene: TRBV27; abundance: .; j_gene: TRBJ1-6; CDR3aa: CASSRGGAGYNSPLHF; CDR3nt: TGTGCCAGCAGTAGGGGGGGGGCAGGTTATAATTCACCCCTCCACTTT
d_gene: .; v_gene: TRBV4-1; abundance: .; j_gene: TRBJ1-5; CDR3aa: CASSHAGPSNQPQHF; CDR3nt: TGCGCCAGCAGCCACGCCGGGCCAAGCAATCAGCCCCAGCATTTT
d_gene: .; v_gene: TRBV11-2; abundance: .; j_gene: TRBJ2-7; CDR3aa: CASSLEWGAHYEQYF; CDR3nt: TGTGCCAGCAGCTTAGAATGGGGGGCCCACTACGAGCAGTACTTC
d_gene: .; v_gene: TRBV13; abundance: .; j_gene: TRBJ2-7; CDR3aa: CASSSSVSPEQYF; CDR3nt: TGTGCCAGCAGCTCCTCAGTCTCCCCCGAGCAGTACTTC
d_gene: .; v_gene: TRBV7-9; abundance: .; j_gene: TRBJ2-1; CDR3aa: CASSPEQGVIYNEQFF; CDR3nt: TGTGCCAGCAGCCCCGAACAGGGTGTAATCTACAATGAGCAGTTCTTC
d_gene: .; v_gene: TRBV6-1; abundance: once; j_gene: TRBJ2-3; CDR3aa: CASSHGGRTDTQYF; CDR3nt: TGTGCCAGCAGTCACGGGGGGCGCACAGATACGCAGTATTTT
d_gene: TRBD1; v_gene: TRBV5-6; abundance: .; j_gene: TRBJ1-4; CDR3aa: CASSLPGTGDYEKLFF; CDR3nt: TGTGCCAGCAGCTTGCCAGGGACAGGGGATTATGAAAAACTGTTTTTT
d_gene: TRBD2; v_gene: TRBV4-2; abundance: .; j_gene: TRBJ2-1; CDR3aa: CASSQDSGLGSYNEQFF; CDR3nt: TGTGCCAGCAGCCAAGATTCTGGACTAGGCTCCTACAATGAGCAGTTCTTC
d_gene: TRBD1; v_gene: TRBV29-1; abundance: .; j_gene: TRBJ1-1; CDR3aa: CSVETRTGGAFF; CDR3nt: TGCAGCGTTGAAACTAGGACAGGGGGGGCTTTCTTT
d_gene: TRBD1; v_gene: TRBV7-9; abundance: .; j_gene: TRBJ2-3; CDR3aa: CASSPGTGDTDTQYF; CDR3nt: TGTGCCAGCAGCCCGGGGACAGGGGACACAGATACGCAGTATTTT
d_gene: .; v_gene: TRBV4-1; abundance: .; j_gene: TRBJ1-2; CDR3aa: CASSQEEGRAYGYTF; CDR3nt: TGCGCCAGCAGCCAAGAGGAGGGGAGAGCCTATGGCTACACCTTC
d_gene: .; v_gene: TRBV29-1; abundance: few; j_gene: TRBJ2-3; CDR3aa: CSVEQITSTDTQYF; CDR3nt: TGCAGCGTAGAACAGATTACAAGCACAGATACGCAGTATTTT
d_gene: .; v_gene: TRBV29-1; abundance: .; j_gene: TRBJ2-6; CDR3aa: CSVKGSIASGANVLTF; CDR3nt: TGCAGCGTTAAGGGCAGTATTGCGTCTGGGGCCAACGTCCTGACTTTC
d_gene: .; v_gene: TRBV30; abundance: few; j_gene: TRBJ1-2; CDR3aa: CAWSPLIMGVYGYTF; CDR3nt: TGTGCCTGGAGCCCGTTAATCATGGGAGTTTATGGCTACACCTTC
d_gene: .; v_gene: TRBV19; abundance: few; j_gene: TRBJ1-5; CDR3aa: CASSGMNQPQHF; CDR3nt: TGTGCCAGTAGTGGCATGAATCAGCCCCAGCATTTT
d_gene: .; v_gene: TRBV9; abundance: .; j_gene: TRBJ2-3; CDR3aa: CASSAPRRHTDTQYF; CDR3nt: TGTGCCAGCAGCGCCCCCAGACGGCACACAGATACGCAGTATTTT
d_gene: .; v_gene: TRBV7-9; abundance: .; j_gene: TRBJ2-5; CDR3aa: CASSDTGSVRKETQYF; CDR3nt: TGTGCCAGCAGTGACACAGGGTCAGTCCGGAAAGAGACCCAGTACTTC
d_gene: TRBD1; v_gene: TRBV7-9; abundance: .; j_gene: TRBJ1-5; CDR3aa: CASSLTGYNQPQHF; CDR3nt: TGTGCCAGCAGCCTGACAGGGTACAATCAGCCCCAGCATTTT
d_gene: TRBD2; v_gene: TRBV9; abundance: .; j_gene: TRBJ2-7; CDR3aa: CASSVGAGYEQYF; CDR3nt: TGTGCCAGCAGCGTGGGAGCGGGGTACGAGCAGTACTTC
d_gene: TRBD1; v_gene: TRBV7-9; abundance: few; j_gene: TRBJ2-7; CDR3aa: CASSSLTGQSTKQYF; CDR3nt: TGTGCCAGCAGCTCCCTGACAGGGCAATCTACGAAGCAGTACTTC
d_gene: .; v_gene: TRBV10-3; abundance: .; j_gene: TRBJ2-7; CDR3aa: CAISEASGIYEQYF; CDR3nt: TGTGCCATCAGTGAGGCCTCAGGGATCTACGAGCAGTACTTC
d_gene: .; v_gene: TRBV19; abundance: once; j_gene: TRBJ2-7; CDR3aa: CASKEGYGQTYEQYF; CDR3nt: TGTGCCAGTAAAGAAGGTTATGGGCAAACCTACGAGCAGTACTTC
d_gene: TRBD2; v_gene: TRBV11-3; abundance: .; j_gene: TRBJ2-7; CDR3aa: CASSLGPGLAGHYEQYF; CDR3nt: TGTGCCAGCAGCTTAGGTCCCGGACTAGCGGGACACTACGAGCAGTACTTC
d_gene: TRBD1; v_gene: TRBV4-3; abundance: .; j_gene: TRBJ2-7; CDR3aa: CASSQDLGQVFPYEQYF; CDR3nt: TGCGCCAGCAGCCAAGATCTGGGACAGGTATTCCCCTACGAGCAGTACTTC
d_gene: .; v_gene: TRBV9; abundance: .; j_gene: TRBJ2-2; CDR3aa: CASSPRATGELFF; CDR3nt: TGTGCCAGCAGCCCACGGGCGACCGGGGAGCTGTTTTTT
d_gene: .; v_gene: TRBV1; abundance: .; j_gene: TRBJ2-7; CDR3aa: CTSSQEGAFLFSYEQYF; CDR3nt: TGCACCAGCAGCCAAGAAGGGGCCTTCCTTTTCTCCTACGAGCAGTACTTC
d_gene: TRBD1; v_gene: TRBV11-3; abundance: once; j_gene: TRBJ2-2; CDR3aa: CASSSGRGPTGELFF; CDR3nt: TGTGCCAGCAGCTCAGGCAGGGGGCCCACCGGGGAGCTGTTTTTT
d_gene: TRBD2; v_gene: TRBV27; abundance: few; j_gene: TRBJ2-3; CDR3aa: CASRASGFSSTDTQYF; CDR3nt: TGTGCCAGCAGGGCTAGCGGATTCTCTAGCACAGATACGCAGTATTTT
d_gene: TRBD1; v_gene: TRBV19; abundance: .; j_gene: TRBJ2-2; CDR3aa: CASSISVGRGLVDTGELFF; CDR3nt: TGTGCCAGTAGTATTAGTGTGGGCAGGGGGCTCGTTGACACCGGGGAGCTGTTTTTT
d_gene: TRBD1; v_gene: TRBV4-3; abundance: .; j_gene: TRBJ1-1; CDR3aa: CASSQETGGMNTEAFF; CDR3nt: TGCGCCAGCAGCCAAGAGACAGGGGGTATGAACACTGAAGCTTTCTTT
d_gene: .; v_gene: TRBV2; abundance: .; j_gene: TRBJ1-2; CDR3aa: CASSGTQGALYGYTF; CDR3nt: TGTGCCAGCAGTGGGACACAGGGCGCCCTTTATGGCTACACCTTC
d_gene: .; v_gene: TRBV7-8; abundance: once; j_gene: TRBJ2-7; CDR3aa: CASSRARVYSYEQYF; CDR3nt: TGTGCCAGCAGCCGGGCCCGGGTCTACTCCTACGAGCAGTACTTC
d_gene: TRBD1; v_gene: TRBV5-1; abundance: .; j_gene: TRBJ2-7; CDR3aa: CASSSNIETGYEQYF; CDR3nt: TGCGCCAGCAGCTCCAATATTGAGACAGGGTACGAGCAGTACTTC
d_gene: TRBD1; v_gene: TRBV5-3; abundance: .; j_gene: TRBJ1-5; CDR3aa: CARSLVGGQHRPAQHF; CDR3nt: TGTGCCAGAAGCTTGGTCGGGGGACAGCACCGCCCGGCCCAGCATTTT